This T cell receptor beta chain is drawn from a study of cytomegalovirus exposure and HLA in healthy donors. Study context: The 500 to 850 first-cohort repertoires and the 120 or so validation repertoires shared the same platform, a later analysis reported. Points from the study as a whole: In vitro data verified three CMV-associated chains as specific for CMV antigens.

The data were produced by immunoSEQ multiplex PCR, yet TCRdb's version contains in-frame clones alone and is incomplete. The table shows roughly 200,000 clones, with about nine tenths occurring only once. The V gene lost 6 bases and the J gene lost 2 bases, with 14 bases spanning the gap. Germline lookup yields CDR1 MNHEY and CDR2 SVGAGI. The CDR3 runs to 14 residues. Comment on this clone: As yet, its antigen is unknown.

The chain joins TRBV6-5 to TRBJ2-7; D uncertain. The sequence came from a man aged 25 to 40 in good health and CMV-seropositive. The specimen sequenced was PBMCs. The CDR3 reads CASRETVAAYEQYF. As DNA, the CDR3 is TGTGCCAGCAGGGAGACCGTGGCGGCCTACGAGCAGTACTTC.